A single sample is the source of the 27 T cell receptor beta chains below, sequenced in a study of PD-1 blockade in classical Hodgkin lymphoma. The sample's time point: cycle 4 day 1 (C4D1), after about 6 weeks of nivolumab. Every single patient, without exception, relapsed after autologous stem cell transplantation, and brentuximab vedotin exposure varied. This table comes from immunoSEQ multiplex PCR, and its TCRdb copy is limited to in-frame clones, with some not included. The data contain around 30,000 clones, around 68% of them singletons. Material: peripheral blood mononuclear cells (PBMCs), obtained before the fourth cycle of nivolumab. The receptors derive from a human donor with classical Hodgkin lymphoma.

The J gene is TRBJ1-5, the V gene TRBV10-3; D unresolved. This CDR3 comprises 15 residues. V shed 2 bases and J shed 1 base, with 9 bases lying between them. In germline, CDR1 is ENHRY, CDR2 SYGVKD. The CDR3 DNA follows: TGTGCCATCAGTGAGGGAAAGGTGAGCAATCAGCCCCAGCATTTT. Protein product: CAISEGKVSNQPQHF.

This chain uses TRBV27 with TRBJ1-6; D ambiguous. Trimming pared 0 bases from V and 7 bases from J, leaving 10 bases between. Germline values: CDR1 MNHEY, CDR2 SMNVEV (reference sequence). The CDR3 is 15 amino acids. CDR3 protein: CASSLSMAANSPLHF. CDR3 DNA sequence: TGTGCCAGCAGTTTATCTATGGCAGCGAATTCACCCCTCCACTTT.

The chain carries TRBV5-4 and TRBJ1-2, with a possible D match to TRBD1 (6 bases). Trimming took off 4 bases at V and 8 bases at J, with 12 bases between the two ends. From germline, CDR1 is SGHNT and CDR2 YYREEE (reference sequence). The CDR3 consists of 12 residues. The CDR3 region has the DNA TGTGCCAGCAGCGCAGGGGATTGGGGCTACACCTTC. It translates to CASSAGDWGYTF.

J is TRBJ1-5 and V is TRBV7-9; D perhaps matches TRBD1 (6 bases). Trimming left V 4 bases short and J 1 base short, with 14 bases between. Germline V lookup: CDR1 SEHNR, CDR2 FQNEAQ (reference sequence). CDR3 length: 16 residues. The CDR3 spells CASSSLRTGSNQPQHF. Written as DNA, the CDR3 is TGTGCCAGCAGCTCCCTGCGAACAGGGAGCAATCAGCCCCAGCATTTT.

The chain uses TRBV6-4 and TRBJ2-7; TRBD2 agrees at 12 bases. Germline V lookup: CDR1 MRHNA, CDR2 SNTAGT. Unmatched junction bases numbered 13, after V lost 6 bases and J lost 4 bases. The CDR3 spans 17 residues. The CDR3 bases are TGTGCCAGCAGGATGGGACTAGCGGGCCACGTGGGTTACGAGCAGTACTTC. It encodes CASRMGLAGHVGYEQYF.

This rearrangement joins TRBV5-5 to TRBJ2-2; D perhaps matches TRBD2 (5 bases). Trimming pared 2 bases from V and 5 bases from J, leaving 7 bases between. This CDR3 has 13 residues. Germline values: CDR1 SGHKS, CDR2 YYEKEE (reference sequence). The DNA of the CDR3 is TGTGCCAGCAGCTTACCGGGAACCGGGGAGCTGTTTTTT. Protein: CASSLPGTGELFF.

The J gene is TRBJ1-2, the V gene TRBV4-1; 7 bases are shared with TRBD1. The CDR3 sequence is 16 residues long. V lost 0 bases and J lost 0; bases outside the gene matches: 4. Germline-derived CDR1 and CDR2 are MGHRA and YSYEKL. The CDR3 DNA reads TGCGCCAGCAGCCAAGAGAGGACAGGAGCTAACTATGGCTACACCTTC. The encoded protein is CASSQERTGANYGYTF.

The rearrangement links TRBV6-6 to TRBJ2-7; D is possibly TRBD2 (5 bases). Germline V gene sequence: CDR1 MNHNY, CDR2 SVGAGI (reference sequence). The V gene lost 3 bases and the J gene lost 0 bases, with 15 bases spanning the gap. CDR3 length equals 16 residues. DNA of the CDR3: TGTGCCAGCAGTTATAGCGCCCTCGGTGGCTCCTACGAGCAGTACTTC. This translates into CASSYSALGGSYEQYF.

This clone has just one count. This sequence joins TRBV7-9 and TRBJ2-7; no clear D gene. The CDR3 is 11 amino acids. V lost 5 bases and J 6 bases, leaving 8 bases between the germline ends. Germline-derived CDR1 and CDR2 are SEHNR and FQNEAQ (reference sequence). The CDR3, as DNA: TGTGCCAGCAGCCCAGGTGTCGAGCAGTACTTC. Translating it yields CASSPGVEQYF. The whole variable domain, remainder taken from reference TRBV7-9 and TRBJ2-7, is DTGVSQNPRHKITKRGQNVTFRCDPISEHNRLYWYRQTLGQGPEFLTYFQNEAQLEKSRLLSDRFSAERPKGSFSTLEIQRTEQGDSAMYLCASSPGVEQYFGPGTRLTVT.

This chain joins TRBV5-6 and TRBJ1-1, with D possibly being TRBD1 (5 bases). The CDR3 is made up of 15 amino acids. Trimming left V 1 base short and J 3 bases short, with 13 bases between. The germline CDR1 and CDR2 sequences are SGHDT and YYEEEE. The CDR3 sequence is CASSLRGGVDTEAFF. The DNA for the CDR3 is TGTGCCAGCAGCTTGCGGGGAGGGGTGGACACTGAAGCTTTCTTT.

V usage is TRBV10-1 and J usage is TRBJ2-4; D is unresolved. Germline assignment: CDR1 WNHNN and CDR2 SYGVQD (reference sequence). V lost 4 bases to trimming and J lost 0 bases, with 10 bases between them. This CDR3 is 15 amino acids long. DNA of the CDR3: TGCGCCAGCAGTGCGACAAGCCTAGCCAAAAACATTCAGTACTTC. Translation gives CASSATSLAKNIQYF.

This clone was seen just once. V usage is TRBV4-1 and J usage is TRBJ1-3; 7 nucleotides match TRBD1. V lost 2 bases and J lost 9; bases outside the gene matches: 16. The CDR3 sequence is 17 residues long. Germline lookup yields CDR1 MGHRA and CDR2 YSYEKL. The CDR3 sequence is CASSQLIGAGGTGTIYF. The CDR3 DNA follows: TGCGCCAGCAGCCAATTAATCGGGGCAGGGGGGACCGGCACCATATATTTT.

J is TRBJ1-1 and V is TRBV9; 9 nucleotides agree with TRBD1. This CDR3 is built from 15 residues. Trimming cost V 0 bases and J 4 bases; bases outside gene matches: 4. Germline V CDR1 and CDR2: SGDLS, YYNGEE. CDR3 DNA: TGTGCCAGCAGCGTAGTACAGGGGGCAGGCACTGAAGCTTTCTTT. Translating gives CASSVVQGAGTEAFF.

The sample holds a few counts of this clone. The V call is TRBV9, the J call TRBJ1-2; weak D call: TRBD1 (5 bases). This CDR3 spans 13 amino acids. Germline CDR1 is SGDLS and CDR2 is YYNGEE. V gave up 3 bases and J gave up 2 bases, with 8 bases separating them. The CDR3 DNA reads TGTGCCAGCAGCGATCCAGGGAACTATGGCTACACCTTC. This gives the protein CASSDPGNYGYTF. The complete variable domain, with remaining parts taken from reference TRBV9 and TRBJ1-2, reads DSGVTQTPKHLITATGQRVTLRCSPRSGDLSVYWYQQSLDQGLQFLIQYYNGEERAKGNILERFSAQQFPDLHSELNLSSLELGDSALYFCASSDPGNYGYTFGSGTRLTVV.

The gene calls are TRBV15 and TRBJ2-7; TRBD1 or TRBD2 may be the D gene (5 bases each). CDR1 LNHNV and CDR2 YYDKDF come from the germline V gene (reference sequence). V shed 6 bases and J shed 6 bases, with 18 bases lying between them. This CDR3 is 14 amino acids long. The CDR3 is CATSRGREVSEQYF. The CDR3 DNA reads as TGTGCCACCAGTCGGGGCAGGGAAGTTTCCGAGCAGTACTTC.

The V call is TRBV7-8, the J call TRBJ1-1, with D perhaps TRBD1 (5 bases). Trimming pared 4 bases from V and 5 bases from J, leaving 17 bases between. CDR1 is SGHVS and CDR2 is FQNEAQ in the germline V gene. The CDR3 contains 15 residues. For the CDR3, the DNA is TGTGCCAGCAGCTCTTTAAGCGGGGGGGTAACTGAAGCTTTCTTT. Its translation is CASSSLSGGVTEAFF.

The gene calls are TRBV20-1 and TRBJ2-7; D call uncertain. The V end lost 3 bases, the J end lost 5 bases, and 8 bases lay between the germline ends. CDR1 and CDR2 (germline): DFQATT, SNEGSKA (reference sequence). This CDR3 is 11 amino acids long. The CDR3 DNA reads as TGCAGTGCTAGTGGGCTACACGAGCAGTACTTC. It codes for CSASGLHEQYF.

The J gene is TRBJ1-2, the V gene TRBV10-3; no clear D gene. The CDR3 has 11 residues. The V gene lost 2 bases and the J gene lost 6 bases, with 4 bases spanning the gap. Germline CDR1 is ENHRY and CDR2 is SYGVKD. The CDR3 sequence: CAISEGNGYTF. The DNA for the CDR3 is TGTGCCATCAGTGAGGGGAATGGCTACACCTTC.

The CDR3 DNA reads as TGTGCCAGCAGCACTCGGGACCAAGAGACCCAGTACTTC. Translation gives CASSTRDQETQYF. J is TRBJ2-5 and V is TRBV9; D is uncertain. Germline V gene lookup returns CDR1 SGDLS and CDR2 YYNGEE. This CDR3 has 13 amino acids. V lost 4 bases and J 0 bases, leaving 7 bases between the germline ends.

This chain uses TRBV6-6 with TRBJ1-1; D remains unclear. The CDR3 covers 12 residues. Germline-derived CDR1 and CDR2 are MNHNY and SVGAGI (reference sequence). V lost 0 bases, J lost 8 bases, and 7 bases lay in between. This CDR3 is CASSYSKGEAFF. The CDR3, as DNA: TGTGCCAGCAGTTACTCGAAGGGCGAAGCTTTCTTT.

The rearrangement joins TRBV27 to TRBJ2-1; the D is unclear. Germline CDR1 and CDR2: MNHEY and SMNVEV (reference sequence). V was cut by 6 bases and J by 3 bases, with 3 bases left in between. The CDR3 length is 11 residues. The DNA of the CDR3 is TGTGCCAGCAGGGTCTACAATGAGCAGTTCTTC. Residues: CASRVYNEQFF.

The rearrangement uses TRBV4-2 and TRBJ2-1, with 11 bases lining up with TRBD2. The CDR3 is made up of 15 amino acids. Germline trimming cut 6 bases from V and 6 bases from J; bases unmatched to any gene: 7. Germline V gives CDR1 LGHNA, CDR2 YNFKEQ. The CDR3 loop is CASSRTSGSTNEQFF. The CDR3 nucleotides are TGTGCCAGCAGTCGGACTAGCGGGTCTACCAATGAGCAGTTCTTC.

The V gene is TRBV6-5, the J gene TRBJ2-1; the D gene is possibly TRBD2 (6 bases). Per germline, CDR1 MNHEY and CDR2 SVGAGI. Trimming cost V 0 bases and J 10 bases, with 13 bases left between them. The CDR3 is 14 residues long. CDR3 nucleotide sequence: TGTGCCAGCAGTTACTCAGGAGGGCTCAGAGAGCAGTTCTTC. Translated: CASSYSGGLREQFF.

CDR3 sequence: CASGLNNQPQHF. For the CDR3, the DNA is TGTGCTAGTGGTTTAAACAATCAGCCCCAGCATTTT. The V call is TRBV12-5, the J call TRBJ1-5, with no clear D. Germline CDR1 reads LGHNT; CDR2 reads FRNRAP. This CDR3 contains 12 residues. The V and J ends lost 3 bases and 3 bases respectively, with 3 bases between them.

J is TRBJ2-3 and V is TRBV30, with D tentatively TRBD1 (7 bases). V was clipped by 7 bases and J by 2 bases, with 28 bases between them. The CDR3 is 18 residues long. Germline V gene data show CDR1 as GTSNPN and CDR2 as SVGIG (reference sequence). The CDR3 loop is CAYAGVGGGQKITDTQYF. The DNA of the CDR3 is TGTGCCTACGCAGGAGTCGGAGGGGGACAGAAGATCACAGATACGCAGTATTTT.

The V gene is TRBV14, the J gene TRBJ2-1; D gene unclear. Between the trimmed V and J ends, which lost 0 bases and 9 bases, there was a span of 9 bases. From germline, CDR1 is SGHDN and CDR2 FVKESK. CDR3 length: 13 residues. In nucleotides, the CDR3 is TGTGCCAGCAGCCAAGATTGGCTCTTTGAGCAGTTCTTC. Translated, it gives CASSQDWLFEQFF.

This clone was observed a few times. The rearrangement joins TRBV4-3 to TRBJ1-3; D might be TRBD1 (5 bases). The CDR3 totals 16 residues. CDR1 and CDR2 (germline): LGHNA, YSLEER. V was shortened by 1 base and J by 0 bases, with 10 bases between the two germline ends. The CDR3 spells CASSQVPDSSGNTIYF. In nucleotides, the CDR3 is TGCGCCAGCAGCCAAGTCCCCGACAGCTCTGGAAACACCATATATTTT.